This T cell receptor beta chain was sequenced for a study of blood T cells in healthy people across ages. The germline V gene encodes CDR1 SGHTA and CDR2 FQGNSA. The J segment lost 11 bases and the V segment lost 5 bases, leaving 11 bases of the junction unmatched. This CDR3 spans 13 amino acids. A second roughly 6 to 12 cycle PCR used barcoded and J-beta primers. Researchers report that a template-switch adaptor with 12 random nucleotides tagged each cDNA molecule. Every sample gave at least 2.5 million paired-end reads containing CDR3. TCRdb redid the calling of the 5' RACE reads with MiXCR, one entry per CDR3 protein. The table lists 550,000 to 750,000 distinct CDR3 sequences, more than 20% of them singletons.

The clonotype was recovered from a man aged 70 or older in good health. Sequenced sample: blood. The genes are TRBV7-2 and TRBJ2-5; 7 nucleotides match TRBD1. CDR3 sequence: CASSPGTAREQYF. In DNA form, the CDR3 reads TGTGCCAGCAGCCCGGGGACAGCAAGGGAGCAGTACTTC.